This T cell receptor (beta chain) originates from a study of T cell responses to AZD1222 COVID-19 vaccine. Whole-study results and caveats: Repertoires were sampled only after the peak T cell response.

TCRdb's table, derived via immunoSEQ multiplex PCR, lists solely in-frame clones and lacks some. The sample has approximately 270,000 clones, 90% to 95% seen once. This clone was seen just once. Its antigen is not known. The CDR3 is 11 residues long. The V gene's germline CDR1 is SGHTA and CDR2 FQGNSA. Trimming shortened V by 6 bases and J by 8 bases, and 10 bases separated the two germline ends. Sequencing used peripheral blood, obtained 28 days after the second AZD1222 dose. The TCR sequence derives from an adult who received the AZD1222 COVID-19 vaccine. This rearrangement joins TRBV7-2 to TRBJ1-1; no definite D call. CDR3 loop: CASSLGQEAFF. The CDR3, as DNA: TGTGCCAGCAGTTTGGGCCAGGAAGCTTTCTTT. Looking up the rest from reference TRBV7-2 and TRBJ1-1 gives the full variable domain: GAGVSQSPSNKVTEKGKDVELRCDPISGHTALYWYRQSLGQGLEFLIYFQGNSAPDKSGLPSDRFSAERTGGSVSTLTIQRTQQEDSAVYLCASSLGQEAFFGQGTRLTVV.